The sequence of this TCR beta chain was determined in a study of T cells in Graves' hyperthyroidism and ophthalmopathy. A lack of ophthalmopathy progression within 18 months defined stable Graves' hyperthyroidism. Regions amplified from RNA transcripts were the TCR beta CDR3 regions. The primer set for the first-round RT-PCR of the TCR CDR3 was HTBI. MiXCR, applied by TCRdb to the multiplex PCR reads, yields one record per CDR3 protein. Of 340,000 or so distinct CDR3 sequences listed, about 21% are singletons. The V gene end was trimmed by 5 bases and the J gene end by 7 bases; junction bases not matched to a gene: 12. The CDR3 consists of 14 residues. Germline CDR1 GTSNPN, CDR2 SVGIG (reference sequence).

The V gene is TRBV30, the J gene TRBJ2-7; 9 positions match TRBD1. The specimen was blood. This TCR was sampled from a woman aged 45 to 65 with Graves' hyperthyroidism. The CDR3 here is CAWARGTGLVEQYF. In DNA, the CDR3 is TGTGCCTGGGCTCGAGGGACAGGGTTGGTGGAGCAGTACTTC. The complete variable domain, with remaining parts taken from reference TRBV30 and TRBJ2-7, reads SQTIHQWPATLVQPVGSPLSLECTVEGTSNPNLYWYRQAAGRGLQLLFYSVGIGQISSEVPQNLSASRPQDRQFILSSKKLLLSDSGFYLCAWARGTGLVEQYFGPGTRLTVT.